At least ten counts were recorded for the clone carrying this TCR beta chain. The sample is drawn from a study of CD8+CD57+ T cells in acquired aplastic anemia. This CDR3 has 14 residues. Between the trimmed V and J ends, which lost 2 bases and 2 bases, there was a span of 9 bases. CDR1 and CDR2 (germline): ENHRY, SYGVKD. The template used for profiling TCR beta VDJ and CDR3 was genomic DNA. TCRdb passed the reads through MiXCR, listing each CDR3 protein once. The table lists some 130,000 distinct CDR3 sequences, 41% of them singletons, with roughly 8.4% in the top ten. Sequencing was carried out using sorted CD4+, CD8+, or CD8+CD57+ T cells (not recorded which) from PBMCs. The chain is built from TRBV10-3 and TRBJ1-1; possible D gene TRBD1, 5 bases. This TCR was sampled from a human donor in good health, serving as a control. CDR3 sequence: CAISEGGGNTEAFF. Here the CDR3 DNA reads TGTGCCATCAGTGAGGGGGGGGGTAACACTGAAGCTTTCTTT.